These 16 T cell receptor beta chains were sequenced from one sample in a study of glioma-infiltrating T cells after dendritic cell vaccination. Some clones are missing from TCRdb's copy, which holds only in-frame ones; the method was immunoSEQ multiplex PCR. Here the sample spans 100,000 to 120,000 clones, 85% to 90% being singletons. Time point described: after dendritic cell vaccination, including at tumor progression/relapse. Sequencing used blood, obtained after dendritic cell vaccination. The source of these receptors is a human donor with glioblastoma.

The chain links TRBV6-1 to TRBJ1-1; no clear D. CDR1 is MNHNS and CDR2 is SASEGT in the germline V gene. The length of the CDR3 is 13 residues. V lost 3 bases and J 0 bases, leaving 5 bases between the germline ends. CDR3 in amino acids: CASSDQLNTEAFF. DNA of the CDR3: TGTGCCAGCAGTGACCAGTTGAACACTGAAGCTTTCTTT.

J is TRBJ1-1 and V is TRBV7-2; D might be TRBD1 (5 bases). Between the trimmed V and J ends, which lost 3 bases and 8 bases, there was a span of 10 bases. This CDR3 has 12 residues. Germline loops: CDR1 SGHTA, CDR2 FQGNSA. CDR3 DNA sequence: TGTGCCAGCAGCTTCCCAGGGCGAGAAGCTTTCTTT. Its translation is CASSFPGREAFF.

This clone was observed a single time. V gene TRBV4-1 combines with J gene TRBJ2-7, with a tentative D call TRBD2 (5 bases). The CDR3 is made up of 14 amino acids. Trimming pared 5 bases from V and 0 bases from J, leaving 11 bases between. Germline values: CDR1 MGHRA, CDR2 YSYEKL. CDR3 coding DNA: TGCGCCAGCAGCATTAGCGCACCCTCCTACGAGCAGTACTTC. It yields the protein CASSISAPSYEQYF.

The rearrangement links TRBV5-1 to TRBJ2-1; TRBD1 matches at 8 bases. The CDR3 sequence is 16 residues long. Losses at the gene ends were 0 bases for V and 6 bases for J; bases not matched to a gene: 8. Germline lookup yields CDR1 SGHRS and CDR2 YFSETQ. CDR3 loop: CASSLVRTGTGNEQFF. The CDR3 DNA sequence: TGCGCCAGCAGCTTGGTGAGGACAGGGACTGGCAATGAGCAGTTCTTC.

The chain is built from TRBV2 and TRBJ2-5; TRBD1 is a possible D gene (5 bases). The V end lost 4 bases, the J end lost 3 bases, and 15 bases lay between the germline ends. The CDR3 spans 15 residues. From germline, CDR1 is SNHLY and CDR2 FYNNEI. The CDR3 is CASSASPGQKETQYF. The DNA for the CDR3 is TGTGCCAGCAGTGCCAGCCCCGGACAAAAAGAGACCCAGTACTTC.

V usage is TRBV5-1 and J usage is TRBJ2-1, with D possibly matching TRBD2 (5 bases). The germline gives CDR1 SGHRS, CDR2 YFSETQ. Trimming removed 3 bases at V and 0 bases at J, with 16 bases between. The CDR3 totals 17 residues. The chain's CDR3 is CASSSRAAVGSYNEQFF. CDR3 nucleotide sequence: TGCGCCAGCAGCTCCCGGGCAGCGGTCGGCTCCTACAATGAGCAGTTCTTC.

The J gene is TRBJ1-1, the V gene TRBV7-9; D gene unclear. V was trimmed by 4 bases and J by 1 base, leaving 10 bases between them. The CDR3 contains 14 residues. Per germline, CDR1 SEHNR and CDR2 FQNEAQ (reference sequence). CDR3 region: CASSYYSENTEAFF. The DNA for the CDR3 is TGTGCCAGCAGCTACTACTCCGAGAACACTGAAGCTTTCTTT.

This clone has just one count. The chain combines TRBV7-3 with TRBJ2-1; 10 nucleotides align to TRBD2. This CDR3 is built from 15 residues. In germline, CDR1 is SGHTA, CDR2 FQGTGA. V lost 2 bases and J lost 5; bases outside the gene matches: 3. In DNA form, the CDR3 reads TGTGCCAGCAGCTTATTAGGACTAGCGGACAATGAGCAGTTCTTC. It is translated as CASSLLGLADNEQFF.

CDR3 residues: CASSLTASGTWEQYF. CDR3 nucleotide sequence: TGCGCCAGCAGCTTGACGGCTAGCGGTACTTGGGAGCAGTACTTC. The chain couples TRBV5-1 to TRBJ2-7; 7 positions agree with TRBD2. CDR1 is SGHRS, CDR2 YFSETQ, per germline. This CDR3 comprises 15 residues. The V gene end was trimmed by 1 base and the J gene end by 7 bases; junction bases not matched to a gene: 11.

V gene TRBV19 combines with J gene TRBJ2-5; the D gene is possibly TRBD2 (6 bases). Deletions cut 3 bases from V and 4 bases from J, with 12 bases between. The CDR3 sequence is 14 residues long. Germline loops: CDR1 LNHDA, CDR2 SQIVND (reference sequence). The CDR3 sequence is CASSIGLRGETQYF. The CDR3 bases are TGTGCCAGTAGTATCGGGTTGCGGGGAGAGACCCAGTACTTC.

The J gene is TRBJ2-1, the V gene TRBV6-4, with 12 positions matching TRBD2. The CDR3 has 17 amino acids. V lost 4 bases to trimming and J lost 13 bases; unmatched junction nucleotides: 17. Germline V CDR1 and CDR2: MRHNA, SNTAGT. The CDR3 region has the DNA TGTGCCAGCAGTGCCAAACTTCTAGCGGGAGGGCTGCGGGGCCAGTTCTTC. Translating gives CASSAKLLAGGLRGQFF.

V usage is TRBV7-6 and J usage is TRBJ2-1, with 8 nucleotides matching TRBD2. CDR1 and CDR2 from the germline V gene are SGHVS and FNYEAQ. CDR3 length: 15 amino acids. Losses at the gene ends were 0 bases for V and 7 bases for J; bases not matched to a gene: 5. In DNA form, the CDR3 reads TGTGCCAGCAGCTTAGCGCCGACTAGCGTAAATGAGCAGTTCTTC. This codes for CASSLAPTSVNEQFF.

This clone occurred once. This chain connects TRBV7-9 to TRBJ2-7; the match to TRBD1 covers 8 bases. From germline, CDR1 is SEHNR and CDR2 FQNEAQ (reference sequence). V lost 2 bases and J lost 6; bases outside the gene matches: 9. The CDR3 totals 15 residues. The CDR3 nucleotides are TGTGCCAGCAGCTTAATGGGACAGGAAACGCTCGAGCAGTACTTC. As protein: CASSLMGQETLEQYF.

V gene TRBV5-1 combines with J gene TRBJ1-4; TRBD1 agrees at 7 bases. CDR1 is SGHRS, CDR2 YFSETQ, per germline. This CDR3 is 14 amino acids long. The J segment lost 4 bases and the V segment lost 4 bases, leaving 4 bases of the junction unmatched. Here the CDR3 reads CASSGGQYNEKLFF. The CDR3 DNA follows: TGCGCCAGCAGCGGGGGACAGTATAATGAAAAACTGTTTTTT.

The CDR3 sequence is CASSSQASYEQYF. The DNA of the CDR3 is TGTGCCAGCAGCTCCCAGGCCTCCTACGAGCAGTACTTC. This chain uses TRBV7-2 with TRBJ2-7, with D unresolved. CDR3 length: 13 residues. Looked up from germline, CDR1 is SGHTA and CDR2 is FQGNSA. V shed 4 bases and J shed 0 bases, with 7 bases lying between them.

A remark on this clone: One junction end disagrees with the germline gene, perhaps due to a read error. This specimen includes other DNA sequences encoding the same CDR3. The CDR3 bases are TGTGCCAGCACAATAAGGGGTAATTCCCCCCTCCACTTT. Translating it yields CASTIRGNSPLHF. The V call is TRBV6-5, the J call TRBJ1-6, with D possibly being TRBD1 (5 bases). CDR3 length: 13 amino acids. Germline CDR1 reads MNHEY; CDR2 reads SVGAGI.